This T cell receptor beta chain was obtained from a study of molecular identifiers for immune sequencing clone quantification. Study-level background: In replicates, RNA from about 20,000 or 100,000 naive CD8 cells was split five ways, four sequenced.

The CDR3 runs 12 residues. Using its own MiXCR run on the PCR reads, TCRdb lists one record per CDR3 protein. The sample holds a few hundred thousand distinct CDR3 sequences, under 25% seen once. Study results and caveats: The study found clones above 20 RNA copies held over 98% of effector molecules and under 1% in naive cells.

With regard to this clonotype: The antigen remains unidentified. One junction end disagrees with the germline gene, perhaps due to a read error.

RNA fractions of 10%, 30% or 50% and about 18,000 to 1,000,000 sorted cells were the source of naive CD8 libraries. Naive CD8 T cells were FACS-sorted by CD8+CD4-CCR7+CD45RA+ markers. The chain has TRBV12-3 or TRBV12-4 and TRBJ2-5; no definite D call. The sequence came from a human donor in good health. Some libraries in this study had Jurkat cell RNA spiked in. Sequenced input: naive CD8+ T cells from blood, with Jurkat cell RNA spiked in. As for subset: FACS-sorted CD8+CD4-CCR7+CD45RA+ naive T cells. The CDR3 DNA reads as TGTGCCAGCAGTTTATACCAAGAGAGCCAGTACTTC. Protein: CASSLYQESQYF.